Listed below are T cell receptor beta chains from one sample, sequenced in a study of metastatic and nonmetastatic thyroid tumors. Through MiXCR, TCRdb re-clonotyped the PCR reads. The table includes several thousand clones, over 25% detected once. Sequences were obtained from tumor tissue. These TCRs come from a female donor with papillary thyroid cancer or a benign thyroid nodule (not recorded which). Some clones in this sample may be carry-over from other donors' samples. Both conserved end residues are part of each CDR3. A D gene is named only where the DNA matches it firmly. Where a row states a size, it is once, few, many or the class of an expanded clone; other rows omit it.

v_call: TRBV27
j_call: TRBJ2-1
d_call: TRBD2
clone_size: NA
cdr3_nt: TGTGCCAGCACCGTTAGCGGGAGATTCAATGAGCAGTTCTTC
cdr3_aa: CASTVSGRFNEQFF

v_call: TRBV27
j_call: TRBJ2-2
d_call: TRBD2
clone_size: few
cdr3_nt: TGTGCCAGCACCAAGGGACTAGCCGGCACCGGGGAGCTGTTTTTT
cdr3_aa: CASTKGLAGTGELFF

v_call: TRBV19
j_call: TRBJ2-1
d_call: TRBD2
clone_size: NA
cdr3_nt: TGTGCCAGTAGTGGTCGAGCGGGACGGCGCTCCTACAATGAGCAGTTCTTC
cdr3_aa: CASSGRAGRRSYNEQFF

v_call: TRBV2
j_call: TRBJ1-5
d_call: NA
clone_size: few
cdr3_nt: TGTGCCAGTCGGGGGCGGGAACAGTATCAGCCCCAGCATTTT
cdr3_aa: CASRGREQYQPQHF

v_call: TRBV6-1
j_call: TRBJ2-3
d_call: NA
clone_size: few
cdr3_nt: TGTGCCGGGGGAAGAGGGGGAGACACAGATACGCAGTATTTT
cdr3_aa: CAGGRGGDTDTQYF

v_call: TRBV6-5
j_call: TRBJ1-5
d_call: NA
clone_size: few
cdr3_nt: TGTGCCAGCAGTTACTCCCCCGACGGTGTGGGGCCCCAGCATTTT
cdr3_aa: CASSYSPDGVGPQHF

v_call: TRBV12-3/TRBV12-4
j_call: TRBJ2-2
d_call: NA
clone_size: NA
cdr3_nt: TGTGCCAGCAGTTTTACTAGGACCGGGGAGCTGTTTTTT
cdr3_aa: CASSFTRTGELFF

v_call: TRBV9
j_call: TRBJ2-1
d_call: TRBD1
clone_size: NA
cdr3_nt: TGTGCCAGCAGCGTCCACGTGACAGGGAATTTTTGGGAGCAGTTCTTC
cdr3_aa: CASSVHVTGNFWEQFF

v_call: TRBV11-2
j_call: TRBJ2-3
d_call: NA
clone_size: medium-sized
cdr3_nt: TGTGCCAGTTGCGTCGGGGATAGCACAGATACGCAGTATTTT
cdr3_aa: CASCVGDSTDTQYF

v_call: TRBV5-1
j_call: TRBJ2-7
d_call: TRBD2
clone_size: NA
cdr3_nt: TGCGCCAGCAGCTTGGAAGGGACTAAATCTTACGAGCAGTACTTC
cdr3_aa: CASSLEGTKSYEQYF

v_call: TRBV7-8
j_call: TRBJ2-5
d_call: TRBD1
clone_size: once
cdr3_nt: TGTGCCAGCAGCCTGGGACAGCAAGAGACCCAGTACTTC
cdr3_aa: CASSLGQQETQYF